This T cell receptor beta chain is drawn from a study of blood T cell repertoires in COVID-19. Clones were read by immunoSEQ multiplex PCR, and TCRdb kept only the in-frame ones, dropping some. The sample lists fewer than 200,000 clones; around 81% were seen once. Germline V gene lookup returns CDR1 SEHNR and CDR2 FQNEAQ (reference sequence). The CDR3 spans 14 residues. Trimming removed 5 bases at V and 4 bases at J, with 11 bases between. The receptor was derived from a woman of 80 years or more with COVID-19, enrolled during active disease. The chain links TRBV7-9 to TRBJ2-2; the D is unclear. Sequencing input: peripheral blood. CDR3 sequence: CASSANPGTGELFF. The CDR3 bases are TGTGCCAGCAGCGCGAACCCAGGCACCGGGGAGCTGTTTTTT.